Listed below are T cell receptor beta chains from one sample, sequenced in a study of T cell repertoires in cytomegalovirus infection. No antigen has been assigned to these receptors. TCRdb re-called the reads through MiXCR, storing one row per CDR3 protein. This repertoire shows about a million distinct CDR3 sequences, approximately 31% found once; its top ten account for 13%. The source material was cultured CD8+ T cells from PBMCs, sampled from culture after CMV antigen stimulation. These receptors originate from a human donor in good health (CMV status not recorded). Some clones in this sample may be carry-over from other donors' samples. Both conserved end residues are part of each CDR3. The D gene is left open where the match is weak. Rows give clone size only sometimes, using once, few, many, or a class for an expanded clone.

J gene	D gene	V gene	clone size	CDR3 protein	CDR3 DNA
TRBJ2-7	-	TRBV7-2	many	CASSLPPAEYEQYF	TGTGCCAGCAGCTTACCCCCAGCAGAATACGAGCAGTACTTC
TRBJ2-5	TRBD2	TRBV7-6	few	CASSLRASGGARDTQYF	TGTGCCAGCAGCTTGAGGGCTAGCGGGGGGGCCAGAGACACCCAGTACTTC
TRBJ1-1	-	TRBV11-1	-	CASSLAAGGAYTEAFF	TGTGCCAGCAGCTTAGCGGCTGGGGGTGCGTACACTGAAGCTTTCTTT
TRBJ2-2	TRBD1	TRBV7-9	-	CASSTNRGQTTGELFF	TGTGCCAGCAGCACCAACAGGGGGCAAACCACCGGGGAGCTGTTTTTT
TRBJ2-6	-	TRBV2	-	CASQPGANVLTF	TGTGCCTCGCAACCTGGGGCCAACGTCCTGACTTTC
TRBJ2-5	-	TRBV7-8	-	CASSPTWTSKETQYF	TGTGCCAGCAGCCCGACTTGGACTTCTAAAGAGACCCAGTACTTC
TRBJ2-7	-	TRBV4-1	-	CASSLRQGPSFEQYF	TGCGCCAGCAGCCTTCGCCAGGGGCCCTCTTTCGAGCAGTACTTC
TRBJ1-1	-	TRBV11-2	many	CASSLVGGRTEAFF	TGTGCCAGCAGCTTAGTGGGGGGCCGGACTGAAGCTTTCTTT
TRBJ2-7	-	TRBV29-1	-	CSFSGLSYEQYF	TGCAGCTTTTCGGGACTTTCCTACGAGCAGTACTTC
TRBJ1-4	-	TRBV6-5	few	CASKPSLGSTNEKLFF	TGTGCCAGCAAACCCTCGCTGGGATCAACTAATGAAAAACTGTTTTTT
TRBJ2-3	-	TRBV7-6	many	CASSLVGGGADTQYF	TGTGCCAGCAGCTTAGTTGGCGGGGGCGCAGATACGCAGTATTTT
TRBJ2-1	TRBD2	TRBV27	-	CASTSFSGSSYNEQFF	TGTGCCAGCACCTCATTTAGCGGGAGCTCCTACAATGAGCAGTTCTTC
TRBJ1-2	TRBD1	TRBV27	-	CASSLSKGAGYTF	TGTGCCAGCAGTTTATCCAAGGGGGCCGGCTACACCTTC
TRBJ2-3	TRBD1	TRBV27	-	CASSFLGTGATDTQYF	TGTGCCAGCAGTTTTCTTGGGACAGGGGCCACAGATACGCAGTATTTT
TRBJ2-2	-	TRBV11-3	-	CASSSREADTGELFF	TGTGCCAGCAGCTCTAGGGAGGCGGACACCGGGGAGCTGTTTTTT
TRBJ1-5	-	TRBV7-8	few	CASSLEVGGSNQPQHF	TGTGCCAGCAGCTTAGAGGTAGGAGGTAGCAATCAGCCCCAGCATTTT
TRBJ2-1	TRBD1	TRBV7-6	few	CASSARDRADNEQFF	TGTGCCAGCAGCGCCCGGGACAGGGCGGACAATGAGCAGTTCTTC
TRBJ1-1	-	TRBV7-9	many	CASSRGNTEAFF	TGTGCCAGCAGCCGCGGCAACACTGAAGCTTTCTTT
TRBJ2-1	TRBD2	TRBV19	-	CASKTAGGPNEQFF	TGTGCCAGTAAAACAGCGGGGGGGCCCAATGAGCAGTTCTTC
TRBJ1-2	TRBD1	TRBV5-4	-	CASRDIAGGGNYGYTF	TGTGCCAGCAGGGATATTGCAGGGGGAGGAAACTATGGCTACACCTTC
TRBJ2-1	-	TRBV6-4	-	CASNLRSGYNEQFF	TGTGCCAGCAATCTCCGGAGTGGTTACAATGAGCAGTTCTTC
TRBJ2-3	TRBD2	TRBV27	once	CASSPTGGAALRDTQYF	TGTGCCAGCAGTCCCACCGGGGGGGCTGCCCTTCGAGATACGCAGTATTTT
TRBJ2-1	-	TRBV10-1	-	CASSEFGGGEQFF	TGCGCCAGCAGTGAATTCGGTGGAGGAGAGCAGTTCTTC
TRBJ2-7	TRBD1	TRBV27	-	CAAQGAKEQYF	TGTGCGGCGCAGGGGGCGAAAGAGCAGTACTTC
TRBJ1-2	TRBD1	TRBV29-1	once	CSGRTGDGYTF	TGCAGCGGACGGACAGGGGATGGCTACACCTTC
TRBJ1-2	TRBD1	TRBV27	few	CASSFQGTGGFSGYTF	TGTGCCAGCAGTTTCCAGGGGACAGGGGGCTTTAGTGGCTACACCTTC
TRBJ1-5	TRBD1	TRBV19	few	CASSLWDRTFF	TGTGCCAGTAGCCTATGGGACAGGACCTTTTTT
TRBJ1-2	-	TRBV6-5	-	CASSPLLPGGYGYTF	TGTGCCAGCAGTCCTCTTTTACCCGGGGGCTATGGCTACACCTTC